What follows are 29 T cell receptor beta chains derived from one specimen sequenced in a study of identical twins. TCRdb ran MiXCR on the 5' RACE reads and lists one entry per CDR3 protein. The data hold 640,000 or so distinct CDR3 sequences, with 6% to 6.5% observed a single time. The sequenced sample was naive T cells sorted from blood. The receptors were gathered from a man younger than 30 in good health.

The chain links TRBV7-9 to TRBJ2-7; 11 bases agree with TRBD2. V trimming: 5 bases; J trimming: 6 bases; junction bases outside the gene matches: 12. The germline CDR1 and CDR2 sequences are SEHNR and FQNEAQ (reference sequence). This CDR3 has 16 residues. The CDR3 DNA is TGTGCCAGCAGCCCTGCAAGGCTAGCGGGAGGACGCGAGCAGTACTTC. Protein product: CASSPARLAGGREQYF. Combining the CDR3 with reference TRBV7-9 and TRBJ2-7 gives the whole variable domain DTGVSQNPRHKITKRGQNVTFRCDPISEHNRLYWYRQTLGQGPEFLTYFQNEAQLEKSRLLSDRFSAERPKGSFSTLEIQRTEQGDSAMYLCASSPARLAGGREQYFGPGTRLTVT.

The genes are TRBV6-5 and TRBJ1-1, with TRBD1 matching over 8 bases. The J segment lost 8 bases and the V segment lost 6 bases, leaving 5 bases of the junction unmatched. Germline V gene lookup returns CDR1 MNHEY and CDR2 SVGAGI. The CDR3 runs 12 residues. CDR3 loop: CASRDRDREAFF. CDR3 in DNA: TGTGCCAGCAGGGATAGGGACAGGGAAGCTTTCTTT.

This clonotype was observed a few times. The chain's CDR3 is CASSLTGVGPNTEAFF. The DNA for the CDR3 is TGTGCCAGCAGCCTGACAGGGGTGGGTCCAAACACTGAAGCTTTCTTT. V usage is TRBV3-1 and J usage is TRBJ1-1; 8 nucleotides match TRBD1. The CDR3 length is 16 residues. V trimming: 4 bases; J trimming: 2 bases; junction bases outside the gene matches: 9. Germline V gene sequence: CDR1 LGHDT, CDR2 YNNKEL (reference sequence).

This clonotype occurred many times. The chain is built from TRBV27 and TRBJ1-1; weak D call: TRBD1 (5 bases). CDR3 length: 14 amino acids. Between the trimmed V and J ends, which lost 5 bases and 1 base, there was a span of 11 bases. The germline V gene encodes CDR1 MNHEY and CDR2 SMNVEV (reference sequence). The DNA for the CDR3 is TGTGCCAGCAGTGCGTTGGGACCGAACACTGAAGCTTTCTTT. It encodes CASSALGPNTEAFF.

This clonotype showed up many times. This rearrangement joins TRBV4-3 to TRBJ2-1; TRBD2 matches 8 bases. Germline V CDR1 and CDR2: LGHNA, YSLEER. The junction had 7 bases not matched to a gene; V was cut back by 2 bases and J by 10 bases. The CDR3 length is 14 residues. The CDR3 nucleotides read TGCGCCAGCAGCCAACACGAATCTAGCGGGGAGCAGTTCTTC. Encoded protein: CASSQHESSGEQFF.

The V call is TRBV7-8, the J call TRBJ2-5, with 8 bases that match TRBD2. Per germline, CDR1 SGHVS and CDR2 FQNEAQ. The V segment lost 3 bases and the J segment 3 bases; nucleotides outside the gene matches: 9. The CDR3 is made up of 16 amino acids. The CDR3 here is CASSLYPGGVEETQYF. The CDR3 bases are TGTGCCAGCAGCTTGTATCCGGGAGGGGTGGAAGAGACCCAGTACTTC.

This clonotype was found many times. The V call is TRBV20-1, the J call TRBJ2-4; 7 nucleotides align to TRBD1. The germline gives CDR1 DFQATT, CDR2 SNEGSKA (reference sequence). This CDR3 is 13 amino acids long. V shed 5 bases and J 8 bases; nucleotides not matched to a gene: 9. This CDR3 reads CSAPDRPNDIQYF. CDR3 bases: TGCAGTGCTCCGGACAGGCCCAACGACATTCAGTACTTC.

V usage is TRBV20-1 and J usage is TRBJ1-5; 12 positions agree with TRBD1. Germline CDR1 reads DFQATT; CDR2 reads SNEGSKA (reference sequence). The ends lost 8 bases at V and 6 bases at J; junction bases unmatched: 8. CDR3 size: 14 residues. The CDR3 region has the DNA TGCAGTTTTTGGGACAGGGGGCGAGGTCAGCCCCAGCATTTT. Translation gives CSFWDRGRGQPQHF.

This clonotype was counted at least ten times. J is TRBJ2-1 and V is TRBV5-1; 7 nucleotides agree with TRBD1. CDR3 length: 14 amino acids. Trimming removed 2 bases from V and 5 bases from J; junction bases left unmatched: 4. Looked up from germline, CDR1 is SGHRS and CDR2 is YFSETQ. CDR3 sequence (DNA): TGCGCCAGCAGCTTTGACAGGGCCCACAATGAGCAGTTCTTC. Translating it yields CASSFDRAHNEQFF. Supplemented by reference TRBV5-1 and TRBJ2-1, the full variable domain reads KAGVTQTPRYLIKTRGQQVTLSCSPISGHRSVSWYQQTPGQGLQFLFEYFSETQRNKGNFPGRFSGRQFSNSRSEMNVSTLELGDSALYLCASSFDRAHNEQFFGPGTRLTVL.

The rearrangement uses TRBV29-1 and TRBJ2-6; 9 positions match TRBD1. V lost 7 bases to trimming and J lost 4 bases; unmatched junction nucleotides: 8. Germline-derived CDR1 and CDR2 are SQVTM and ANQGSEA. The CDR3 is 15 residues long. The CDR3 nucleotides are TGCAGCGGCGTAACAGGGGGCTCCGGGGCCAACGTCCTGACTTTC. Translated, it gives CSGVTGGSGANVLTF.

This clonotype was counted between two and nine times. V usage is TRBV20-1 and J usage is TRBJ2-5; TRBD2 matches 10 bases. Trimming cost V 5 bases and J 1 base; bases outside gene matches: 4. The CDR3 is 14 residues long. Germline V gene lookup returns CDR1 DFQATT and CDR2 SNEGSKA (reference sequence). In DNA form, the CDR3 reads TGCAGTGCTGGGATAGCGGGGGGCCAAGAGACCCAGTACTTC. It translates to CSAGIAGGQETQYF.

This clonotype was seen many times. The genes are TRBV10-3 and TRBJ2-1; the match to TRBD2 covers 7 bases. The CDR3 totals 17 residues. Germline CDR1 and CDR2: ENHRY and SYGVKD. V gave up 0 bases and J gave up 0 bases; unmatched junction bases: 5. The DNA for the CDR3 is TGTGCCATCAGTGAGTCATCTAGCGGTAGCTCCTACAATGAGCAGTTCTTC. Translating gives CAISESSSGSSYNEQFF.

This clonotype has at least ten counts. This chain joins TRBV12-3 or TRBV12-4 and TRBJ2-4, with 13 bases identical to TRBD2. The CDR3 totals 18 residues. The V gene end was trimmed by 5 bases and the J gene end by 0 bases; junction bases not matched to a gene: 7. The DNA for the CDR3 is TGTGCCAGCAGTCTGACTAGCGGGAGGACGGGAGCCAAAAACATTCAGTACTTC. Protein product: CASSLTSGRTGAKNIQYF.

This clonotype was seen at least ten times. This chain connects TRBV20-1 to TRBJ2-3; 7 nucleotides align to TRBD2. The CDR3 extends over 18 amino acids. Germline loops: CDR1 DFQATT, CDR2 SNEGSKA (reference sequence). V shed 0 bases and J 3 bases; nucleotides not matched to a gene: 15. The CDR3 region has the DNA TGCAGTGCTAGAGATAAGAGGGTAGCGGGTTACGATACAGATACGCAGTATTTT. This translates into CSARDKRVAGYDTDTQYF.

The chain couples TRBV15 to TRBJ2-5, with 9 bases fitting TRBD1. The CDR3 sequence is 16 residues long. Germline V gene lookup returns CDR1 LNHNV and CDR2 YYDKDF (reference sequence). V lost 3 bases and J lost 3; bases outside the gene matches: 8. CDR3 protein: CATSSRGRTGEETQYF. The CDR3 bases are TGTGCCACCAGCAGCAGGGGAAGGACAGGGGAAGAGACCCAGTACTTC.

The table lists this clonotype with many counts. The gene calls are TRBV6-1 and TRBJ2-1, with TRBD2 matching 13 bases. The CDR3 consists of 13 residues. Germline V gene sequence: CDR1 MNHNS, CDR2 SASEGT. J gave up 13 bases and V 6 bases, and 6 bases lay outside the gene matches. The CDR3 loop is CASRTGLAGVQFF. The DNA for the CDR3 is TGTGCCAGCAGGACAGGACTAGCGGGAGTTCAGTTCTTC.

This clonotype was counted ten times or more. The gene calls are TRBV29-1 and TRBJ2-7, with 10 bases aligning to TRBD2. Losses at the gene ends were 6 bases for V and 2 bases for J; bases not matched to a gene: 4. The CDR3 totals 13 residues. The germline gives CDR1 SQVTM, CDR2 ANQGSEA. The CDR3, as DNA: TGCAGCGTCAGCGGGAGGGCCACCTACGAGCAGTACTTC. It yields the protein CSVSGRATYEQYF.

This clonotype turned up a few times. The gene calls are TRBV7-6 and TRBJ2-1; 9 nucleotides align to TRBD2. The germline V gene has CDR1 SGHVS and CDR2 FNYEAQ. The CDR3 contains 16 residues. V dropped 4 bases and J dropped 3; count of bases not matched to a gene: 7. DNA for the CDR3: TGTGCCAGCAGCTCTCGCCTAGCGGGGAACTACAATGAGCAGTTCTTC. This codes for CASSSRLAGNYNEQFF.

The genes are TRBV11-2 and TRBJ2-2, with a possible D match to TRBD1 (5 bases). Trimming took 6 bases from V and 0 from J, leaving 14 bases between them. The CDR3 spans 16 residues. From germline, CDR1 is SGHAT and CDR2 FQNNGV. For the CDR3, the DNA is TGTGCCAGCAGGACCCCCGTGGGGCCGAACACCGGGGAGCTGTTTTTT. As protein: CASRTPVGPNTGELFF.

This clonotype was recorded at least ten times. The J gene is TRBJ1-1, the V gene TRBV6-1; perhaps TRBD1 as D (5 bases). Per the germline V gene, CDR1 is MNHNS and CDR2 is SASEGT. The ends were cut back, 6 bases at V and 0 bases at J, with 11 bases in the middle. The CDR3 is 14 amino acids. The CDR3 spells CASRGHKMNTEAFF. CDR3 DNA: TGTGCCAGCAGAGGACATAAAATGAACACTGAAGCTTTCTTT.

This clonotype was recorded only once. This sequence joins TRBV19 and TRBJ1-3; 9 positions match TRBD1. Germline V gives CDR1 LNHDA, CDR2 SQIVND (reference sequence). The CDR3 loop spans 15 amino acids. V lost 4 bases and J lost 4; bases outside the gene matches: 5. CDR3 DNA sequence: TGTGCCAGTAGTACGACGGGACAGGGAGGAAACACCATATATTTT. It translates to CASSTTGQGGNTIYF.

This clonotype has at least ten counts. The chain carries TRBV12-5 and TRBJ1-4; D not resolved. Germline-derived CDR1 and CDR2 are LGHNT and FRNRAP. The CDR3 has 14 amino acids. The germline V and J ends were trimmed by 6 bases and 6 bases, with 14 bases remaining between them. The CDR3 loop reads CASGKDPAHEKLFF. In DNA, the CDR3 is TGTGCTAGTGGAAAGGACCCGGCCCATGAAAAACTGTTTTTT.

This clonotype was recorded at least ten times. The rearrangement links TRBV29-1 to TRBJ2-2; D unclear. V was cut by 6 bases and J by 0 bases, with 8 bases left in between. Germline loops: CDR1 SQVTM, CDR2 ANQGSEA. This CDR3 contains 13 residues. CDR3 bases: TGCAGCGTCGGCGGTCCGAACACCGGGGAGCTGTTTTTT. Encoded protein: CSVGGPNTGELFF.

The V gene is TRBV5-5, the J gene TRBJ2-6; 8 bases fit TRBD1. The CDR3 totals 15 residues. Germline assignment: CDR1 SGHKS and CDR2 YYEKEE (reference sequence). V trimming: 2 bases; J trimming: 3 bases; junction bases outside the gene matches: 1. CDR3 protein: CASSLQGDGANVLTF. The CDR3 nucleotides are TGTGCCAGCAGCTTACAGGGGGATGGGGCCAACGTCCTGACTTTC. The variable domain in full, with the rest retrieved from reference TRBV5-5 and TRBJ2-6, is DAGVTQSPTHLIKTRGQQVTLRCSPISGHKSVSWYQQVLGQGPQFIFQYYEKEERGRGNFPDRFSARQFPNYSSELNVNALLLGDSALYLCASSLQGDGANVLTFGAGSRLTVL.

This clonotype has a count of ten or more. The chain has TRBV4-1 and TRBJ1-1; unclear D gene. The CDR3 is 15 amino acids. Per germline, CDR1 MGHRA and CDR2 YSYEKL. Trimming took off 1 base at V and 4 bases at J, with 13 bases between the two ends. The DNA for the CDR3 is TGCGCCAGCAGCCAAGCCCCAACCTCGGGCACTGAAGCTTTCTTT. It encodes CASSQAPTSGTEAFF.

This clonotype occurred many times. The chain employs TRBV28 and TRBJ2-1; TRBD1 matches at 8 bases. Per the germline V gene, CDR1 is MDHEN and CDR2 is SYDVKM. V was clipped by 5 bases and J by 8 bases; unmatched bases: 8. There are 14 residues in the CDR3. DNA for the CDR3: TGTGCCAGCAGTCCCGGGGACAGGTTGCATGAGCAGTTCTTC. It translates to CASSPGDRLHEQFF.

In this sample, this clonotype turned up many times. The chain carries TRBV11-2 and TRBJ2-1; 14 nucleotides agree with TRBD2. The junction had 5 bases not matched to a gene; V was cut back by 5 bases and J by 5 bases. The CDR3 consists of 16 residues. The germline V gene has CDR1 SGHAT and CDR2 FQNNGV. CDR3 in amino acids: CASSRTSGRRNNEQFF. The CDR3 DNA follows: TGTGCCAGCAGCCGGACTAGCGGGAGGAGAAACAATGAGCAGTTCTTC.

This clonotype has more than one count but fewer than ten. This chain's CDR3 is CASSFQGLGETQYF. The CDR3 nucleotides read TGTGCCAGCAGTTTCCAGGGGCTTGGGGAGACCCAGTACTTC. V and J are TRBV27 and TRBJ2-5, with D perhaps TRBD1 (6 bases). V lost 3 bases and J lost 5, with 13 bases in between. CDR3 length equals 14 residues. Germline V gives CDR1 MNHEY, CDR2 SMNVEV (reference sequence).

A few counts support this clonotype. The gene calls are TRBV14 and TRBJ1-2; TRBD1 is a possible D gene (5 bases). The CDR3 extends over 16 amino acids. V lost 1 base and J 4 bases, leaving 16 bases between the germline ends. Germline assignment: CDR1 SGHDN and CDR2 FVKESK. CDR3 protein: CASSQGGVHRGYGYTF. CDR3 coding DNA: TGTGCCAGCAGCCAAGGAGGGGTCCATAGGGGCTATGGCTACACCTTC.